This T cell receptor beta chain was sequenced in a study of PD-L1 blockade in urothelial cancer. Study overall: Prior regimens of chemotherapy numbered 0 to 3 per patient. Analysis of the blood was performed 3 weeks (second dose) and 6 weeks after treatment start. Typically, measured as a median, blood samples had about 140,000 T cells.

V was cut by 0 bases and J by 7 bases, with 4 bases left in between. The CDR3 loop spans 12 amino acids. Germline assignment: CDR1 MNHNS and CDR2 SASEGT. Profiled with immunoSEQ multiplex PCR; TCRdb holds only in-frame clones, not every one. The table has 40,000 to 55,000 clones, less than 95% seen once. The time point denotes: peripheral blood 6 weeks after treatment start. Per-patient samples, pretreatment and on-treatment, numbered 1 to 8. The specimen was PBMCs, collected around atezolizumab (anti-PD-L1) treatment. This rearrangement joins TRBV6-1 to TRBJ1-3, with D unresolved. The TCR sequence derives from a man in his sixties or seventies with urothelial cancer. The CDR3 loop reads CASSEARNTIYF. The CDR3 nucleotides are TGTGCCAGCAGTGAAGCGCGGAACACCATATATTTT.